These T cell receptor beta chains were read from a single sample in a study of T cell responses to AZD1222 COVID-19 vaccine. Sequencing used immunoSEQ multiplex PCR; TCRdb keeps in-frame clones, though not all of them. The table lists under 25,000 clones, almost 85% of them singletons, with 15% to 20% in the top ten. The sequences come from peripheral blood, collected 28 days after the second AZD1222 dose. The receptor source for this set is an adult who received the AZD1222 COVID-19 vaccine. The conserved cysteine and the conserved F or W are not part of the CDR3 here.

V gene	CDR3 protein
TRBV30	AWSIPDTEAF
TRBV7-8	ASSSLGRIEAF
TRBV6-2/TRBV6-3	ASSPLERGVVDTGELF
TRBV2	ASSEWGQEINQPQH
TRBV7-9	ASSSNSGNTIY
TRBV19	ASGGGGETQY
TRBV6-6	ASLWTANNSPLH
TRBV19	ASSSRTFDSHSYEQY
TRBV28	ASLLGRTNYGYT
TRBV23-1	ASSHASERYNEQF
TRBV7-2	ASSLNRENTEAF
TRBV4-1	ASSQDGLADQETQY
TRBV7-2	ASSSRLTSGRWDTGELF
TRBV7-6	ASSLDGNSNQPQH
TRBV10-3	AISEAQGPYEQY
TRBV3-1/TRBV3-2	ASSQGPISGNTIY
TRBV9	ASSPLMGGNSPLH
TRBV29-1	SVTWDSLKETQY
TRBV5-1	ASSRLGLAGTDTQY
TRBV27	ASRLGQPPNSPLH
TRBV21-1	ASSKGHTNYGYT
TRBV5-6	ASSLAFTYEQY
TRBV7-2	ASSLVPGNSYNEQF
TRBV2	ASSRLTGNEQF
TRBV19	ASSSGRASRNEQF
TRBV2	ANQRGPNTGELF
TRBV5-1	ASSLGFETTNRDGYT
TRBV11-2	ASSLNRVGSPLH
TRBV7-8	ASSLAVGGPNTGELF
TRBV11-2	ATKGRRNTEAF
TRBV30	AWSQDREDIIY
TRBV12-3/TRBV12-4	ASSLAYGAGF
TRBV18	ASSPRLADQETQY
TRBV30	AWSPDSGVHLNTGELF
TRBV19	ASSICVTEAF
TRBV4-2	ASSHTGPEQY
TRBV28	ASSSELAGGRYNEQF
TRBV6-5	ASSYSASGRINEQF
TRBV30	AWSVDPASGRIYEQY
TRBV11-2	ASSLEGLSDTQY
TRBV19	ASSIGLGGRFDNQPQH
TRBV30	AWSFSGGSYNEQF
TRBV3-1/TRBV3-2	ASSQGQGEESYNEQF
TRBV28	ASSLGPTGDNSPLH
TRBV12-3/TRBV12-4	ASSLASQTQY
TRBV3-1/TRBV3-2	ASSKGQVGAEQY
TRBV12-5	ASGFRDSLTEQF
TRBV5-1	ASSSAGVYTQY
TRBV7-9	ASIVGTGYTDTQY
TRBV5-1	ASSLAITGGADTQY
TRBV12-3/TRBV12-4	ASSLGLAQY
TRBV10-1	ASSRSDATEAF
TRBV11-2	ASSPHSGRGDIQY
TRBV6-6	AQRSGHNSPLH
TRBV18	ASSQESGNTEAF
TRBV30	AWSVDRGRVGAF
TRBV7-6	ASSPGGTNTGELF